This TCR beta chain was identified in a study of cytomegalovirus exposure and HLA in healthy donors. The study, taken as a whole, reports: Researchers catalogued roughly 150 TCR beta chains as cytomegalovirus-associated. Because they were indistinguishable, some V segments, including TRBV6-2 and TRBV6-3, were excluded. Most of the TCR beta V segments (in an earlier analysis) were productive either about 87% or about 30% of the time.

V was pared by 0 bases and J by 8 bases, with 7 bases between. Germline V gene sequence: CDR1 MGHRA, CDR2 YSYEKL. This CDR3 spans 13 amino acids. PCR amplification relied on 60 Vbeta primers (plus 13 Jbeta primers). Assay used: immunoSEQ multiplex PCR; TCRdb lists only in-frame clones, some missing. The table lists some 110,000 clones, about three quarters of them singletons. This clone was picked up one time. No antigen is known for it. V and J are TRBV4-1 and TRBJ1-4, with a weak D call TRBD1 (5 bases). The sample consisted of PBMCs. The receptor was isolated from a male donor in good health and CMV-seronegative. DNA for the CDR3: TGCGCCAGCAGCCAAGACCGACAGGAAAAACTGTTTTTT. This translates into CASSQDRQEKLFF.